The 24 T cell receptor beta chains in this list originate from one sample, sequenced in a study of blood T cell repertoires in COVID-19. Assay: immunoSEQ multiplex PCR; the TCRdb copy retains only in-frame clones and omits some. The table shows roughly 150,000 clones, with around 86% occurring only once. Sequencing was performed on peripheral blood. The origin of the receptors is a woman older than 75 with COVID-19, enrolled during active disease.

This chain uses TRBV18 with TRBJ2-5, with a tentative D call TRBD2 (5 bases). The germline gives CDR1 KGHSH, CDR2 LQKENI. The V end lost 1 base, the J end lost 5 bases, and 17 bases lay between the germline ends. The CDR3 length is 16 residues. The CDR3 is CASSPLRASRGETQYF. The CDR3 bases are TGTGCCAGCTCACCACTTCGGGCGTCCCGAGGGGAGACCCAGTACTTC.

The count of this clone is one. The V and J genes are TRBV5-6 and TRBJ1-5; 10 positions match TRBD1. The CDR3 length is 16 residues. Germline trimming cut 3 bases from V and 1 base from J; bases unmatched to any gene: 4. CDR1 and CDR2 (germline): SGHDT, YYEEEE. The CDR3 nucleotides are TGTGCCAGCAGCTCCTGGACAGGGGGAAGCAATCAGCCCCAGCATTTT. It translates to CASSSWTGGSNQPQHF.

The gene calls are TRBV5-1 and TRBJ2-2, with 11 bases fitting TRBD2. The J segment lost 7 bases and the V segment lost 4 bases, leaving 12 bases of the junction unmatched. The germline V gene encodes CDR1 SGHRS and CDR2 YFSETQ. CDR3 length: 17 residues. DNA for the CDR3: TGCGCCAGCAGCATAATGACTAGCGGGAATTCAATCGGGGAGCTGTTTTTT. Its protein is CASSIMTSGNSIGELFF.

V gene TRBV3-1 (or the pseudogene TRBV3-2) combines with J gene TRBJ1-1; D call uncertain. V was pared by 8 bases and J by 4 bases, with 17 bases between. The CDR3 runs 14 residues. The germline V gene has CDR1 LGHDT and CDR2 YNNKEL (reference sequence). CDR3 bases: TGTGCCAGCCGCCGAAGCGATCTGGGCACTGAAGCTTTCTTT. Translation gives CASRRSDLGTEAFF.

This clone was seen a single time. The J gene is TRBJ1-1, the V gene TRBV29-1, with 8 bases lining up with TRBD1. Germline CDR1 SQVTM, CDR2 ANQGSEA. V was pared by 7 bases and J by 0 bases, with 4 bases of the junction left unmatched. The CDR3 covers 13 residues. CDR3 region: CSAGDRLNTEAFF. The CDR3 DNA reads as TGCAGCGCTGGGGACAGGTTGAACACTGAAGCTTTCTTT.

V and J are TRBV28 and TRBJ1-2; perhaps TRBD1 as D (6 bases). Trimming shortened V by 7 bases and J by 3 bases, and 18 bases separated the two germline ends. This CDR3 is built from 15 residues. Germline V gives CDR1 MDHEN, CDR2 SYDVKM. The CDR3 DNA follows: TGTGCCAGCACCTTGGGGGGGCTGCTCTACTATGGCTACACCTTC. Amino acid sequence: CASTLGGLLYYGYTF.

The chain joins TRBV2 to TRBJ1-5; D not resolved. V lost 4 bases to trimming and J lost 2 bases, with 9 bases between them. The germline CDR1 and CDR2 sequences are SNHLY and FYNNEI. This CDR3 is 14 amino acids long. This CDR3 is CASSVYERNQPQHF. The CDR3 DNA sequence: TGTGCCAGCAGTGTCTACGAACGCAATCAGCCCCAGCATTTT.

The J gene is TRBJ1-6, the V gene TRBV7-9; TRBD1 matches at 8 bases. The trim removed 6 bases at V and 10 bases at J, leaving 11 bases unmatched. CDR1 is SEHNR and CDR2 is FQNEAQ in the germline V gene (reference sequence). CDR3 size: 15 residues. The CDR3 coding sequence is TGTGCCAGCAGTTCAATGGCAGGGGGCGCCTCACCCCTCCACTTT. Residues: CASSSMAGGASPLHF.

The CDR3 DNA reads TGTGCCAGCAGCCAAGGTAGGAGGGGATCAGAGACCCAGTACTTC. Protein product: CASSQGRRGSETQYF. V is TRBV3-1 (or the pseudogene TRBV3-2) and J is TRBJ2-5; TRBD2 is a possible D gene (6 bases). There are 15 residues in the CDR3. Germline-derived CDR1 and CDR2 are LGHDT and YNNKEL (reference sequence). V was clipped by 1 base and J by 4 bases, with 13 bases between them.

The chain combines TRBV4-2 with TRBJ1-5; TRBD1 might be the D (6 bases). V was cut by 1 base and J by 0 bases, with 13 bases left in between. CDR1 LGHNA and CDR2 YNFKEQ come from the germline V gene. The CDR3 has 17 amino acids. The DNA for the CDR3 is TGTGCCAGCAGCCAAGCCGACCACAGGGATAGCAATCAGCCCCAGCATTTT. Residues: CASSQADHRDSNQPQHF.

The chain carries TRBV11-2 and TRBJ2-1; 9 bases are shared with TRBD2. Germline CDR1 and CDR2: SGHAT and FQNNGV. This CDR3 is built from 15 residues. J gave up 7 bases and V 2 bases, and 6 bases lay outside the gene matches. CDR3 in DNA: TGTGCCAGCAGCTTAAGCCTGAGCGGGAGGAATGAGCAGTTCTTC. Its translation: CASSLSLSGRNEQFF.

The chain has TRBV7-9 and TRBJ1-5; 9 nucleotides match TRBD1. J was trimmed by 5 bases and V by 3 bases; bases with no gene match: 8. The CDR3 totals 16 residues. The germline gives CDR1 SEHNR, CDR2 FQNEAQ (reference sequence). Here the CDR3 reads CASSFFTGGLHQPQHF. CDR3 coding DNA: TGTGCCAGCAGCTTCTTCACAGGGGGCTTGCATCAGCCCCAGCATTTT.

V is TRBV12-3 or TRBV12-4 and J is TRBJ1-5; the D gene is possibly TRBD1 (6 bases). Trimming took off 6 bases at V and 10 bases at J, with 16 bases between the two ends. This CDR3 has 13 amino acids. Here the CDR3 DNA reads TGTGCCAGCAGAAAAAACAGGGACCATCCCCAGCATTTT. It yields the protein CASRKNRDHPQHF.

This clone was seen a handful of times. The V call is TRBV12-3 or TRBV12-4, the J call TRBJ1-2; tentatively, D is TRBD1 (6 bases). V lost 3 bases, J lost 6 bases, and 11 bases lay in between. This CDR3 is 13 amino acids long. The CDR3 reads CASSLNREHGYTF. For the CDR3, the DNA is TGTGCCAGCAGTTTGAACAGGGAGCATGGCTACACCTTC.

The V call is TRBV5-6, the J call TRBJ1-2, with D tentatively TRBD1 (6 bases). Between the trimmed V and J ends, which lost 2 bases and 2 bases, there was a span of 16 bases. Germline lookup yields CDR1 SGHDT and CDR2 YYEEEE. This CDR3 is 16 amino acids long. In DNA, the CDR3 is TGTGCCAGCAGCTTCTTGGTGACAGGATTAAACTATGGCTACACCTTC. It codes for CASSFLVTGLNYGYTF.

The CDR3 here is CASSKGRISRRLETQYF. The CDR3 DNA sequence: TGTGCCAGCAGCAAAGGGAGGATTAGCCGGCGATTGGAGACCCAGTACTTC. This chain connects TRBV21-1 to TRBJ2-5; the DNA was not compared with TRBD2, the D call given in the table. TRBV21-1 is a listed pseudogene. The length of the CDR3 is 17 residues.

The chain carries TRBV6-2 or TRBV6-3 and TRBJ1-3; 8 bases are shared with TRBD1. Germline V lookup: CDR1 MNHEY, CDR2 SVGEGT. The CDR3 spans 16 residues. Losses at the gene ends were 5 bases for V and 4 bases for J; bases not matched to a gene: 10. The CDR3 reads CASSPGRGQGGNTIYF. CDR3 sequence (DNA): TGTGCCAGCAGTCCGGGAAGAGGACAGGGAGGAAACACCATATATTTT.

The CDR3 protein is CASSLIGGSGNLGQGGHEQYF. CDR3 nucleotides: TGCGCCAGCAGCTTAATTGGCGGAAGTGGAAATTTGGGACAGGGGGGCCACGAGCAGTACTTC. The chain employs TRBV5-1 and TRBJ2-7, with 11 bases identical to TRBD1. V shed 2 bases, J shed 5 bases, and the junction held 24 bases outside the gene matches. Germline V lookup: CDR1 SGHRS, CDR2 YFSETQ. The CDR3 is 21 amino acids.

The chain carries TRBV7-9 and TRBJ1-1; a weak D match, TRBD1 (6 bases). Germline CDR1 SEHNR, CDR2 FQNEAQ (reference sequence). This CDR3 comprises 15 residues. V lost 4 bases and J 2 bases, leaving 14 bases between the germline ends. CDR3 loop: CASSSSGGANTEAFF. The CDR3 DNA is TGTGCCAGCAGCTCCTCGGGGGGCGCTAACACTGAAGCTTTCTTT.

The V gene is TRBV3-1 (or the pseudogene TRBV3-2), the J gene TRBJ1-3, with D hard to call. The ends were cut back, 1 base at V and 0 bases at J, with 10 bases in the middle. This CDR3 comprises 16 residues. Germline V gene lookup returns CDR1 LGHDT and CDR2 YNNKEL (reference sequence). The CDR3 spells CASSQAAGSSGNTIYF. The CDR3 DNA sequence: TGTGCCAGCAGCCAAGCGGCAGGTAGCTCTGGAAACACCATATATTTT.

The chain couples TRBV2 to TRBJ2-7; 8 positions match TRBD2. This CDR3 spans 15 amino acids. V trimming: 6 bases; J trimming: 0 bases; junction bases outside the gene matches: 7. Germline V CDR1 and CDR2: SNHLY, FYNNEI. CDR3 residues: CASSELAASSYEQYF. The DNA for the CDR3 is TGTGCCAGCAGCGAACTAGCGGCAAGCTCCTACGAGCAGTACTTC.

The chain carries TRBV5-1 and TRBJ2-1; the match to TRBD2 covers 13 bases. The CDR3 extends over 18 amino acids. Germline-derived CDR1 and CDR2 are SGHRS and YFSETQ. Trimming removed 2 bases from V and 2 bases from J; junction bases left unmatched: 7. CDR3 in amino acids: CASSLGTSGIAPYNEQFF. The CDR3 DNA is TGCGCCAGCAGCTTAGGGACTAGCGGGATTGCGCCCTACAATGAGCAGTTCTTC.

This chain connects TRBV4-2 to TRBJ1-5; no definite D call. With 0 bases removed from V and 7 bases from J, the gap between germline ends came to 7 bases. The CDR3 extends over 13 amino acids. Germline CDR1 reads LGHNA; CDR2 reads YNFKEQ. The CDR3 DNA follows: TGTGCCAGCAGCCAAGAAGCTTGGCAGCCCCAGCATTTT. Amino acid sequence: CASSQEAWQPQHF.

The V call is TRBV4-3, the J call TRBJ1-2; D gene uncertain. CDR1 and CDR2 (germline): LGHNA, YSLEER. The V gene lost 4 bases and the J gene lost 4 bases, with 16 bases spanning the gap. This CDR3 comprises 15 residues. This CDR3 is CASSPDPTERYGYTF. The CDR3 nucleotides are TGCGCCAGCAGCCCCGATCCGACGGAGCGCTATGGCTACACCTTC.